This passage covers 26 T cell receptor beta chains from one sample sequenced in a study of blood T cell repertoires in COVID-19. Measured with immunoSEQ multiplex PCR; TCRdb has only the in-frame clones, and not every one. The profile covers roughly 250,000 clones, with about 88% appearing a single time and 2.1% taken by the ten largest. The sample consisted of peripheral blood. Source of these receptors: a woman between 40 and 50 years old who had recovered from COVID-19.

The CDR3 spells CASTRKGEETQYF. CDR3 DNA: TGTGCCAGTACCCGCAAGGGGGAAGAGACCCAGTACTTC. This chain uses TRBV19 with TRBJ2-5; a weak D match, TRBD1 (6 bases). The V gene lost 7 bases and the J gene lost 3 bases, with 12 bases spanning the gap. Germline V gene lookup returns CDR1 LNHDA and CDR2 SQIVND (reference sequence). The CDR3 is 13 residues long.

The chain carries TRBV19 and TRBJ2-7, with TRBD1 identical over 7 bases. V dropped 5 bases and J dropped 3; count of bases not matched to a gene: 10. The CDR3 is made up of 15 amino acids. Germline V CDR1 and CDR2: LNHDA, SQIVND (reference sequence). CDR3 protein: CASSLHLTGDYEQYF. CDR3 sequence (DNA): TGTGCCAGTAGTCTGCACCTTACAGGGGACTACGAGCAGTACTTC.

The CDR3 nucleotides are TGTGCCAGCAGCTCCCCTTTGGGGGGGCAAGAGACCCAGTACTTC. Translated, it gives CASSSPLGGQETQYF. The chain has TRBV7-2 and TRBJ2-5, with 7 bases identical to TRBD2. This CDR3 has 15 amino acids. After removal of 4 bases from V and 2 bases from J, the junction contained 7 bases not matched to a gene. Germline loops: CDR1 SGHTA, CDR2 FQGNSA.

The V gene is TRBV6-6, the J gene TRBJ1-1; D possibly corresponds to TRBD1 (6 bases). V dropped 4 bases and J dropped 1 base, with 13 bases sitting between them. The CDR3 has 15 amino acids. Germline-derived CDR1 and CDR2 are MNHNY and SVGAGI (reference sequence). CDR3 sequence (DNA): TGTGCCAGCAGTTTGGCCGGACAGCAGAACACTGAAGCTTTCTTT. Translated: CASSLAGQQNTEAFF.

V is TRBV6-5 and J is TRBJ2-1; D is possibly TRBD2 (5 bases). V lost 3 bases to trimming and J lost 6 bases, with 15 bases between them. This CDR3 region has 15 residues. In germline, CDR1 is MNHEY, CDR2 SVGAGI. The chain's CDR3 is CASSYGAGRPNEQFF. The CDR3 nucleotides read TGTGCCAGCAGTTATGGTGCGGGCCGCCCCAATGAGCAGTTCTTC.

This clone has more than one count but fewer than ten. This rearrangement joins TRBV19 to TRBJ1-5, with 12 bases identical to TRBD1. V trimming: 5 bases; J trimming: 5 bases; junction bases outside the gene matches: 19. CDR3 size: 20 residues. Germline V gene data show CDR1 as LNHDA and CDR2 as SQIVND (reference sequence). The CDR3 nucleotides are TGTGCCAGTAGTCCAGATACCGGGACAGGGGGCCCCACTACCCATCAGCCCCAGCATTTT. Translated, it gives CASSPDTGTGGPTTHQPQHF.

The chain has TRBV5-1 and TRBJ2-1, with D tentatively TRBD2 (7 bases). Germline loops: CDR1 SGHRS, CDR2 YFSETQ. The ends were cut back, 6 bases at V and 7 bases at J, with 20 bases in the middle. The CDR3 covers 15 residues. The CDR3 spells CASTLGGREWNEQFF. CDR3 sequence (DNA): TGCGCCAGCACCCTGGGGGGGCGGGAGTGGAATGAGCAGTTCTTC. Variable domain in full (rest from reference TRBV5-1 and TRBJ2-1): KAGVTQTPRYLIKTRGQQVTLSCSPISGHRSVSWYQQTPGQGLQFLFEYFSETQRNKGNFPGRFSGRQFSNSRSEMNVSTLELGDSALYLCASTLGGREWNEQFFGPGTRLTVL.

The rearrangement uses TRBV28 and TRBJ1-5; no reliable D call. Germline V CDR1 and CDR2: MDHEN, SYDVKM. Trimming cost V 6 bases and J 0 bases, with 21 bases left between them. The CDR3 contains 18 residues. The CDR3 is CASRYRLARRYSNQPQHF. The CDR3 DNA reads TGTGCCAGCAGGTATAGGTTGGCTCGGCGGTATAGCAATCAGCCCCAGCATTTT.

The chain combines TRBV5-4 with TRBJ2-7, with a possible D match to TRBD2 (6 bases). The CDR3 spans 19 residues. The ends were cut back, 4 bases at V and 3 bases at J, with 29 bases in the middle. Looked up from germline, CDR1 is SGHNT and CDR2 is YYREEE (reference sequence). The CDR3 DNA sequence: TGTGCCAGCAGCGAGCCGACCCGTTCCGGGGCAGGGACTGGCTACGAGCAGTACTTC. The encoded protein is CASSEPTRSGAGTGYEQYF.

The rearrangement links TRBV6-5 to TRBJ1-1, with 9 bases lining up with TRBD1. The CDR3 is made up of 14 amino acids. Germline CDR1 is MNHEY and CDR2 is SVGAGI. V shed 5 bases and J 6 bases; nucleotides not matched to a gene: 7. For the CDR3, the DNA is TGTGCCAGCAGTAGAGACAGGGGGAATGCTGAAGCTTTCTTT. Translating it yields CASSRDRGNAEAFF.

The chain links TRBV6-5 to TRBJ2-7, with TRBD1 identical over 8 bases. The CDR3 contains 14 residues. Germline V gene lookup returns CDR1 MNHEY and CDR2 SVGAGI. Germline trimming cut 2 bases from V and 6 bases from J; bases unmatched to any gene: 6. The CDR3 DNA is TGTGCCAGCAGTTACGCCACGACAGGGGCCGAGCAGTACTTC. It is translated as CASSYATTGAEQYF.

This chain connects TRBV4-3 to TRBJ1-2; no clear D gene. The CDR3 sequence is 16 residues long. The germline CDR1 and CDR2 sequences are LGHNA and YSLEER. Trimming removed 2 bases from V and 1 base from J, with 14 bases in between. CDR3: CASSQYTGRVNYGYTF. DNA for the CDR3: TGCGCCAGCAGCCAATACACCGGTCGGGTTAACTATGGCTACACCTTC.

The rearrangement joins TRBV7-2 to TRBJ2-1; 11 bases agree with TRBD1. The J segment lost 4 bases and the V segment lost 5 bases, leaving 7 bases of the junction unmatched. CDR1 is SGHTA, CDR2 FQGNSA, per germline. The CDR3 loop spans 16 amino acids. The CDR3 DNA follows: TGTGCCAGCAGCGCACGGACAGGGGGCAGTTACAATGAGCAGTTCTTC. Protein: CASSARTGGSYNEQFF.

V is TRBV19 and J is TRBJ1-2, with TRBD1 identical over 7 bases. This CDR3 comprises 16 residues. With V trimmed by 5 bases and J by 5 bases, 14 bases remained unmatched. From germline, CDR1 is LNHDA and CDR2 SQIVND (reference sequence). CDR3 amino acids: CASSPKDRRGAYGYTF. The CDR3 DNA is TGTGCCAGTAGTCCAAAGGACAGGAGGGGAGCTTATGGCTACACCTTC.

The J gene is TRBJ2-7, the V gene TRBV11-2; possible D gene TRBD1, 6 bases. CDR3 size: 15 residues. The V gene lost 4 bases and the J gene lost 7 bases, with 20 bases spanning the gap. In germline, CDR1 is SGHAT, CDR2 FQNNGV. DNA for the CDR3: TGTGCCAGCAGCTCTACCCGCACAGGGATTAAGGAGCAGTACTTC. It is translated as CASSSTRTGIKEQYF.

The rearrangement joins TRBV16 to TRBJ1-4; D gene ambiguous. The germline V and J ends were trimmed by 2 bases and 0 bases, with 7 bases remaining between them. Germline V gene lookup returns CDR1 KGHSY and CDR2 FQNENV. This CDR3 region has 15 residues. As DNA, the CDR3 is TGTGCCAGCAGCCAACTCCCGTCAACTAATGAAAAACTGTTTTTT. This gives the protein CASSQLPSTNEKLFF.

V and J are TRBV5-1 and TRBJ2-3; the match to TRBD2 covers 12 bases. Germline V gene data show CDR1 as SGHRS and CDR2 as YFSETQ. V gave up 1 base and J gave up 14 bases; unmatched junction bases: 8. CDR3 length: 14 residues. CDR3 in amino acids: CASSLLAGGDLRYF. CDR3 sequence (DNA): TGCGCCAGCAGCTTGCTAGCGGGGGGGGACTTAAGGTATTTT.

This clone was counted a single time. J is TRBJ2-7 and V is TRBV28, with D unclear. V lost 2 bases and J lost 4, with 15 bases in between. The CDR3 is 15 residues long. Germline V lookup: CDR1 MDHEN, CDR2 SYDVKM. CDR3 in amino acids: CASSLTAGLGYEQYF. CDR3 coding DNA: TGTGCCAGCAGTTTAACGGCAGGCCTTGGGTACGAGCAGTACTTC.

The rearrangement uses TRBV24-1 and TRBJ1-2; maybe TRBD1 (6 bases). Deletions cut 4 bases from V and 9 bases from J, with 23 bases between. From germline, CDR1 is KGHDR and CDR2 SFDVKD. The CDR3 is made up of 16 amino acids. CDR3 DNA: TGTGCCACCAGTGACGGGGACACCAGGTGGGGCGGCCGCTACACCTTC. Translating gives CATSDGDTRWGGRYTF.

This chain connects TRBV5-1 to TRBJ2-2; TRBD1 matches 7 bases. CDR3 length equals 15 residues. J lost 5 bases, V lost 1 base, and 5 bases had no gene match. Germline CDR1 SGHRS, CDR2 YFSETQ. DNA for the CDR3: TGCGCCAGCAGCTTGTTTAGGGGGCGAACCGGGGAGCTGTTTTTT. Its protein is CASSLFRGRTGELFF.

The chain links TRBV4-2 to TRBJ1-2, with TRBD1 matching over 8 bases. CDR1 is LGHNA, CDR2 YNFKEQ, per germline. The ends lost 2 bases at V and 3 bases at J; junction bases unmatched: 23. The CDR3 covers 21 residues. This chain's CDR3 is CASSQSPGDRPFLVRHYGYTF. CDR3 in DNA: TGTGCCAGCAGCCAAAGCCCTGGGGACAGGCCCTTCCTCGTCCGCCACTATGGCTACACCTTC.

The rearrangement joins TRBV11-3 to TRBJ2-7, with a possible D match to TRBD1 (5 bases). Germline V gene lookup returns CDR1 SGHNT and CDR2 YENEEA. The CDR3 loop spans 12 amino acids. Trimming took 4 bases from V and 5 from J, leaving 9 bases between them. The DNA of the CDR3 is TGTGCCAGCAGCTCTAGGGGTCACGAGCAGTACTTC. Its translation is CASSSRGHEQYF. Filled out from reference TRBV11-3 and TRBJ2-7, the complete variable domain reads EAGVVQSPRYKIIEKKQPVAFWCNPISGHNTLYWYLQNLGQGPELLIRYENEEAVDDSQLPKDRFSAERLKGVDSTLKIQPAELGDSAVYLCASSSRGHEQYFGPGTRLTVT.

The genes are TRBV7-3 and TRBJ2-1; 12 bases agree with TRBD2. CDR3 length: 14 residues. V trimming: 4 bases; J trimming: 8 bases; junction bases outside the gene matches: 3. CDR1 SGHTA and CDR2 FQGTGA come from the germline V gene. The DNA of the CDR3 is TGTGCCAGCAGCTCGACTAGCGGGAGCCATGAGCAGTTCTTC. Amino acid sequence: CASSSTSGSHEQFF.

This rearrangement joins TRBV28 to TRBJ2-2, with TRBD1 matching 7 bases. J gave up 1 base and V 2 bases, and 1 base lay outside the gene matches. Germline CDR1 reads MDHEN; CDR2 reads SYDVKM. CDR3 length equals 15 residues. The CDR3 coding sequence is TGTGCCAGCAGTTTAAGGGACAGGAACACCGGGGAGCTGTTTTTT. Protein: CASSLRDRNTGELFF.

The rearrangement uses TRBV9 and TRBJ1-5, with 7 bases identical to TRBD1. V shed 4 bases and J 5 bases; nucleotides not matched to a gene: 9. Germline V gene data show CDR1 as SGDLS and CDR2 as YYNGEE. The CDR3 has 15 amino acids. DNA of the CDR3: TGTGCCAGCAGCCTCACAGGGGAAGGGTATCAGCCCCAGCATTTT. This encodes CASSLTGEGYQPQHF.

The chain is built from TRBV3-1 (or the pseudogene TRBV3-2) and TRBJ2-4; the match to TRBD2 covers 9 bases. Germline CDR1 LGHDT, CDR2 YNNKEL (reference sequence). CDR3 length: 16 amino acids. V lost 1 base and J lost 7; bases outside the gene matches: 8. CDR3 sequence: CASSQVASGVGNIQYF. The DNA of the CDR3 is TGTGCCAGCAGCCAAGTTGCTAGCGGGGTGGGGAACATTCAGTACTTC.